The rows below give T cell receptor beta chains drawn from one sample of a study of Graves' ophthalmopathy and Graves' hyperthyroidism. One entry per CDR3 protein, called by TCRdb with MiXCR from the multiplex PCR reads. This sample yields hundreds of thousands of distinct CDR3 sequences, of which 20% to 25% are seen a single time; more than 5.5% belongs to the top ten. The sequencing input was peripheral blood. The receptors come from a woman between 18 and 30 years old with stable Graves' hyperthyroidism. Some clones in this sample may be carry-over from other donors' samples. Both conserved end residues are part of each CDR3. Fields, in order: clone size, J gene, V gene, D gene, CDR3 protein, CDR3 DNA. A D gene is named only where the DNA matches it firmly. Clone size is not always given. Where it is, it says once, few, many or a class for expanded clones.

abundance: few
j_gene: TRBJ1-2
v_gene: TRBV12-3/TRBV12-4
d_gene: -
CDR3aa: CASSQPEFYGYTF
CDR3nt: TGTGCCAGCAGTCAACCAGAGTTCTATGGCTACACCTTC

abundance: many
j_gene: TRBJ2-7
v_gene: TRBV5-1
d_gene: TRBD2
CDR3aa: CASSLFRGSDEQYF
CDR3nt: TGCGCCAGCAGCTTGTTTCGCGGGAGCGACGAGCAGTACTTC

abundance: many
j_gene: TRBJ1-2
v_gene: TRBV16
d_gene: -
CDR3aa: CASSLETGPNYGYTF
CDR3nt: TGTGCCAGCAGCCTTGAGACGGGGCCTAACTATGGCTACACCTTC

abundance: many
j_gene: TRBJ1-5
v_gene: TRBV6-2/TRBV6-3
d_gene: TRBD1
CDR3aa: CASSYQTGDQPQHF
CDR3nt: TGTGCCAGCAGTTATCAGACAGGGGATCAGCCCCAGCATTTT

abundance: many
j_gene: TRBJ2-7
v_gene: TRBV7-2
d_gene: TRBD2
CDR3aa: CASSRPSGTVSYEQYF
CDR3nt: TGTGCCAGCAGTCGACCGAGCGGGACGGTCTCCTACGAGCAGTACTTC

abundance: many
j_gene: TRBJ1-6
v_gene: TRBV5-1
d_gene: -
CDR3aa: CASSTVPQSTGSYNSPLHF
CDR3nt: TGCGCCAGCAGCACCGTCCCACAGAGCACGGGATCCTATAATTCACCCCTCCACTTT

abundance: once
j_gene: TRBJ1-1
v_gene: TRBV5-1
d_gene: -
CDR3aa: CASRSGGATEAFF
CDR3nt: TGCGCCAGCAGATCCGGCGGAGCCACTGAAGCTTTCTTT

abundance: many
j_gene: TRBJ1-2
v_gene: TRBV3-1
d_gene: -
CDR3aa: CASSQMQNGYTF
CDR3nt: TGTGCCAGCAGCCAAATGCAGAATGGCTACACCTTC

abundance: many
j_gene: TRBJ2-5
v_gene: TRBV29-1
d_gene: -
CDR3aa: CSVEVGGAGTQYF
CDR3nt: TGCAGCGTTGAAGTGGGGGGTGCCGGGACCCAGTACTTC

abundance: -
j_gene: TRBJ1-5
v_gene: TRBV2
d_gene: -
CDR3aa: CASSSLGGERSNQPQHF
CDR3nt: TGTGCCAGCAGCTCACTGGGGGGGGAGAGAAGCAATCAGCCCCAGCATTTT

abundance: many
j_gene: TRBJ2-2
v_gene: TRBV20-1
d_gene: TRBD2
CDR3aa: CSAARGGPTGELFF
CDR3nt: TGCAGTGCGGCGCGCGGGGGGCCCACCGGGGAGCTGTTTTTT

abundance: few
j_gene: TRBJ2-2
v_gene: TRBV7-3
d_gene: -
CDR3aa: CASSRRQGGTGELFF
CDR3nt: TGTGCCAGCAGCCGAAGACAGGGAGGTACCGGGGAGCTGTTTTTT

abundance: many
j_gene: TRBJ2-2
v_gene: TRBV12-3/TRBV12-4
d_gene: -
CDR3aa: CASNYRPATGELFF
CDR3nt: TGTGCCAGCAACTACCGGCCTGCAACCGGGGAGCTGTTTTTT

abundance: many
j_gene: TRBJ1-5
v_gene: TRBV7-2
d_gene: -
CDR3aa: CASSLGRGQGMTNNQPQHF
CDR3nt: TGTGCCAGCAGCTTAGGGCGCGGGCAGGGGATGACGAACAATCAGCCCCAGCATTTT

abundance: few
j_gene: TRBJ1-1
v_gene: TRBV15
d_gene: -
CDR3aa: CATSRAGVWGLKDTEAFF
CDR3nt: TGTGCCACCAGCAGAGCGGGGGTTTGGGGATTAAAGGACACTGAAGCTTTCTTT

abundance: -
j_gene: TRBJ2-5
v_gene: TRBV20-1
d_gene: TRBD2
CDR3aa: CSARTSSPNSRQETQYF
CDR3nt: TGCAGTGCTAGGACTAGCAGCCCCAATTCACGGCAAGAGACCCAGTACTTC

abundance: once
j_gene: TRBJ1-2
v_gene: TRBV20-1
d_gene: TRBD1
CDR3aa: CSARPNTGDGYTF
CDR3nt: TGCAGTGCTAGACCAAACACAGGGGATGGCTACACCTTC

abundance: many
j_gene: TRBJ1-2
v_gene: TRBV5-5
d_gene: -
CDR3aa: CASARDYGYTF
CDR3nt: TGTGCCAGCGCTAGGGATTATGGCTACACCTTC

abundance: many
j_gene: TRBJ2-7
v_gene: TRBV6-5
d_gene: -
CDR3aa: CASSDSLTAYEQYF
CDR3nt: TGTGCCAGCAGTGACTCCCTCACAGCTTACGAGCAGTACTTC

abundance: once
j_gene: TRBJ1-2
v_gene: TRBV3-1
d_gene: -
CDR3aa: CASQDGTLYGYTF
CDR3nt: TGTGCCAGCCAGGACGGAACGCTCTATGGCTACACCTTC

abundance: many
j_gene: TRBJ1-2
v_gene: TRBV30
d_gene: -
CDR3aa: CAWSSDSDYGYTF
CDR3nt: TGTGCCTGGAGTTCGGACAGTGACTATGGCTACACCTTC

abundance: -
j_gene: TRBJ2-7
v_gene: TRBV27
d_gene: -
CDR3aa: CATMGGASYEQCF
CDR3nt: TGTGCCACCATGGGGGGGGCTAGTTACGAGCAGTGCTTC

abundance: -
j_gene: TRBJ2-5
v_gene: TRBV3-1
d_gene: TRBD2
CDR3aa: CASSQDLVLAAYQETQYF
CDR3nt: TGTGCCAGCAGCCAAGATCTAGTACTAGCGGCATACCAAGAGACCCAGTACTTC

abundance: -
j_gene: TRBJ2-7
v_gene: TRBV15
d_gene: TRBD2
CDR3aa: CATSTSPYSGSSYEQYF
CDR3nt: TGTGCCACCAGCACGTCCCCCTATAGCGGGAGCTCCTACGAGCAGTACTTC

abundance: -
j_gene: TRBJ2-7
v_gene: TRBV11-2
d_gene: -
CDR3aa: CASSSPGYYEQYF
CDR3nt: TGTGCCAGCAGCTCTCCCGGGTACTACGAGCAGTACTTC

abundance: -
j_gene: TRBJ1-1
v_gene: TRBV18
d_gene: -
CDR3aa: CASSPQEDGAFF
CDR3nt: TGTGCCAGCTCACCACAAGAAGACGGAGCTTTCTTT

abundance: many
j_gene: TRBJ1-1
v_gene: TRBV6-2/TRBV6-3
d_gene: TRBD1
CDR3aa: CASRHQGVGAEAFF
CDR3nt: TGTGCCAGCAGACACCAGGGGGTTGGCGCTGAAGCTTTCTTT

abundance: -
j_gene: TRBJ2-2
v_gene: TRBV27
d_gene: -
CDR3aa: CASSLIGQGRAGELFF
CDR3nt: TGTGCCAGCAGTCTTATCGGTCAGGGAAGGGCCGGGGAGCTGTTTTTT

abundance: many
j_gene: TRBJ1-5
v_gene: TRBV2
d_gene: TRBD1
CDR3aa: CASRDLDRGHQPQHF
CDR3nt: TGTGCCAGCAGAGACCTGGACAGGGGACATCAGCCCCAGCATTTT

abundance: many
j_gene: TRBJ2-5
v_gene: TRBV12-3/TRBV12-4
d_gene: -
CDR3aa: CASSPQRAGETQYF
CDR3nt: TGTGCCAGCAGTCCCCAGCGGGCGGGGGAGACCCAGTACTTC

abundance: many
j_gene: TRBJ2-5
v_gene: TRBV7-3
d_gene: TRBD2
CDR3aa: CASSASGGAETQYF
CDR3nt: TGTGCCAGCAGCGCTAGCGGGGGGGCAGAGACCCAGTACTTC

abundance: few
j_gene: TRBJ1-3
v_gene: TRBV6-5
d_gene: -
CDR3aa: CATLTTGTLTDTIYF
CDR3nt: TGTGCCACACTTACGACGGGAACCTTAACGGACACCATATATTTT

abundance: many
j_gene: TRBJ1-1
v_gene: TRBV19
d_gene: TRBD1
CDR3aa: CASSSGQGRGGTEAFF
CDR3nt: TGTGCCAGTAGTTCGGGACAGGGACGGGGGGGCACTGAAGCTTTCTTT

abundance: many
j_gene: TRBJ2-7
v_gene: TRBV28
d_gene: TRBD1
CDR3aa: CASSPLTNRGTYEQYF
CDR3nt: TGTGCCAGCAGTCCCCTAACTAACAGGGGGACCTACGAGCAGTACTTC

abundance: few
j_gene: TRBJ2-7
v_gene: TRBV4-2
d_gene: -
CDR3aa: CASSQDLFSGPREQYF
CDR3nt: TGTGCCAGCAGCCAAGATCTATTTAGCGGACCGCGTGAGCAGTACTTC

abundance: many
j_gene: TRBJ1-5
v_gene: TRBV6-1
d_gene: TRBD1
CDR3aa: CASSDRTGWGQPQHF
CDR3nt: TGTGCCAGCAGTGACCGGACAGGCTGGGGTCAGCCCCAGCATTTT

abundance: many
j_gene: TRBJ1-2
v_gene: TRBV18
d_gene: -
CDR3aa: CASSPQQEVLYGYTF
CDR3nt: TGTGCCAGCTCACCACAACAGGAGGTCCTTTATGGCTACACCTTC